This TCR beta chain was recovered during a study of T cell repertoires in cytomegalovirus infection. Per the germline V gene, CDR1 is MDHEN and CDR2 is SYDVKM. This CDR3 is built from 14 residues. Trimming removed 4 bases at V and 1 base at J, with 10 bases between. Many counts were recorded for this clonotype. Via MiXCR, TCRdb re-called the reads, giving one row per CDR3 protein. Of fewer than 250,000 distinct CDR3 sequences listed, under 25% are singletons. The sample was CD8+ T cells from PBMCs. This TCR derives from a human donor in good health (CMV status not recorded). Some clones in this sample may be carry-over from other donors' samples. The chain links TRBV28 to TRBJ2-5; no reliable D call. The CDR3 region is CASSSSSSQETQYF. The CDR3 nucleotides read TGTGCCAGCAGTTCCTCGTCCTCCCAAGAGACCCAGTACTTC.